The present entry profiles one T cell receptor beta chain with its context. This table comes from immunoSEQ multiplex PCR, and its TCRdb copy is limited to in-frame clones, with some not included. This repertoire shows fewer than 25,000 clones, about 89% found once; its top ten account for around 0.69%. The sample originates from a study of T cell changes during pregnancy in multiple sclerosis. This CDR3 has 13 residues. Germline V gene data show CDR1 as LNHNV and CDR2 as YYDKDF (reference sequence). V was trimmed by 2 bases and J by 7 bases, leaving 9 bases between them. Material: CD4+ T cells from peripheral blood mononuclear cells, obtained in the third trimester of pregnancy. The receptor was isolated from a female donor in good health, enrolled as a control in a pregnancy study. This chain links TRBV15 with TRBJ2-1; TRBD2 is a possible D gene (6 bases). This chain's CDR3 is CATSRRLENEQFF. CDR3 DNA sequence: TGTGCCACCAGCAGACGACTAGAAAATGAGCAGTTCTTC.